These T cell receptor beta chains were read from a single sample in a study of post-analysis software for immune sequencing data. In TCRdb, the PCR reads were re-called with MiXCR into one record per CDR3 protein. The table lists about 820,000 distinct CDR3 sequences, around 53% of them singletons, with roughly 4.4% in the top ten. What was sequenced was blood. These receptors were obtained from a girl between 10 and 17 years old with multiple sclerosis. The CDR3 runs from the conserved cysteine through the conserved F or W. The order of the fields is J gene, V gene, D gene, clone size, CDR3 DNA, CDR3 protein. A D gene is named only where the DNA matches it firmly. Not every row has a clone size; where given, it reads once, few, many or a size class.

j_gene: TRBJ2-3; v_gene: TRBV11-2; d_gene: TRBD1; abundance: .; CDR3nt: TGTGCCAGCAGCCCATGGGACAGGGGACACACAGATACGCAGTATTTT; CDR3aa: CASSPWDRGHTDTQYF
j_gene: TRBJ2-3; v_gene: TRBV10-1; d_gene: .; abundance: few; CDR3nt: TGCGCCAGCAGTGAGGGCGGCCTCAATACGCAGTATTTT; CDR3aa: CASSEGGLNTQYF
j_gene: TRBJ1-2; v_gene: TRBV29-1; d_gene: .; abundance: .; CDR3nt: TGCAGCGTACCTATAAGTGGGTCCTATGGCTACACCTTC; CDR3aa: CSVPISGSYGYTF
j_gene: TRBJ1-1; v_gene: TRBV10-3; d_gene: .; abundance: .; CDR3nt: TGTGCCATCAGTCCTGGGAGGGGTGGGGGGAACACTGAAGCTTTCTTT; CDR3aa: CAISPGRGGGNTEAFF
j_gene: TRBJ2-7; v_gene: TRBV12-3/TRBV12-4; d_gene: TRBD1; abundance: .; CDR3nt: TGTGCCAGCAGTTACAGGACAGGGGTGGGCGAGCAGTACTTC; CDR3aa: CASSYRTGVGEQYF
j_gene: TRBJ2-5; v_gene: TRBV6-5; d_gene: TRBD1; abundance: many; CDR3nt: TGTGCCAGCAGTTACAGGGGGCAGGAGACCCAGTACTTC; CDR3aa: CASSYRGQETQYF
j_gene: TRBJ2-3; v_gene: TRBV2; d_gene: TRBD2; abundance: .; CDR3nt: TGTGCCAGCAGTGGACTAGCGGGGACCTTATCAGATACGCAGTATTTT; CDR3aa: CASSGLAGTLSDTQYF
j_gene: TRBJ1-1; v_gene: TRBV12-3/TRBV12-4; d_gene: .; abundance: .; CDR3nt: TGTGCCAGCACCCCGGGCAGGAACACTGAAGCTTTCTTT; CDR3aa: CASTPGRNTEAFF
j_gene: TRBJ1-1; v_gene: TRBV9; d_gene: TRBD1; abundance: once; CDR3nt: TGTGCCAGCAGCGTAGTGACAGGGGGTGAAGCTTTCTTT; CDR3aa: CASSVVTGGEAFF
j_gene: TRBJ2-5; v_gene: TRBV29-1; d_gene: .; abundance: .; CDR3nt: TGCAGCGTTGAAAGGAAGGACCCGGCCCAGTACTTC; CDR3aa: CSVERKDPAQYF
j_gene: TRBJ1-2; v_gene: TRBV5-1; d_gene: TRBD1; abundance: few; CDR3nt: TGCGCCAGCAGCTTGGCCGAAGGGACAGCCCTTCTAAGAGGCTACACCTTC; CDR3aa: CASSLAEGTALLRGYTF
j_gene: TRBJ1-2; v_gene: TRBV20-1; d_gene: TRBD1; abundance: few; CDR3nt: TGCAGTGCTAGAGTTGTAGGGGGCGGAGATGGCTACACCTTC; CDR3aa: CSARVVGGGDGYTF
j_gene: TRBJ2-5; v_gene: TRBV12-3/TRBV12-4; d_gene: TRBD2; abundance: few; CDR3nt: TGTGCCAGCAGTTTCCCGGGGGGGCCGGAGACCCAGTACTTC; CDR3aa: CASSFPGGPETQYF
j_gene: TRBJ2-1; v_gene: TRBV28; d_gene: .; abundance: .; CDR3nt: TGTGCCAGCAGTATACGTTGGCGCTCGAGGAAGAGCAATGAGCAGTTCTTC; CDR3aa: CASSIRWRSRKSNEQFF
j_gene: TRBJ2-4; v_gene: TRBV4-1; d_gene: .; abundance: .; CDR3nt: TGCGCCAGCAGCCAAGATATGGCCGAAACTATTGCCAAAAACATTCAGTACTTC; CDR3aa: CASSQDMAETIAKNIQYF
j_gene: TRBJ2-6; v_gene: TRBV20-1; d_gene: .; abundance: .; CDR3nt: TGCAGTGCCAGCCGAGGAGGGACCGCCAGCTCTGGGGCCAACGTCCTGACTTTC; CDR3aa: CSASRGGTASSGANVLTF
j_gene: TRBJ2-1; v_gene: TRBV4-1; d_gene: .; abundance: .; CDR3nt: TGCGCCAGCAGCCAAGAAACGGGGGGCGCAGATAATGAGCAGTTCTTC; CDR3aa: CASSQETGGADNEQFF
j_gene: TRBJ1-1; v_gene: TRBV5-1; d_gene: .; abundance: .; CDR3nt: TGCGCCAGCAGCGAAACTAGGGAACAAAACACTGAAGCTTTCTTT; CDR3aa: CASSETREQNTEAFF
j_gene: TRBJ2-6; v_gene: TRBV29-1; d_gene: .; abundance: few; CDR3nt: TGCAGCGTTGAGCCGGGCGGGGCCAACGTCCTGACTTTC; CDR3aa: CSVEPGGANVLTF
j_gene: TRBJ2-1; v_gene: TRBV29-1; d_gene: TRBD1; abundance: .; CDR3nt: TGCAGCGCCTTATCCCGGGACAGGGGTAGGTCCTACAATGAGCAGTTCTTC; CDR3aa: CSALSRDRGRSYNEQFF
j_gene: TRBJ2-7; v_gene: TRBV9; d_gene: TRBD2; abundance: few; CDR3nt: TGTGCCAGCAGCGTAGAACTAGCGGGGGTCCCCTACGAGCAGTACTTC; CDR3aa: CASSVELAGVPYEQYF
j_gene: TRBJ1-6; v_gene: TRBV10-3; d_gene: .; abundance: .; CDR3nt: TGTGCCATCAGTGAGCAGACGGGAGCACCCCTCCACTTT; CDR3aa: CAISEQTGAPLHF
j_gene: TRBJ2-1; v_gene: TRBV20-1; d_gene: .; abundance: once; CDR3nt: TGCAGTGCTAGAGATTATACAAGGGCTAGCGACAATGAGCAGTTCTTC; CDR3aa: CSARDYTRASDNEQFF
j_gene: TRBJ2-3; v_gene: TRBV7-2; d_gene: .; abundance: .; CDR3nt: TGTGCCAGCAGCCAGCTTTGGGACCCTAGCACAGATACGCAGTATTTT; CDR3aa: CASSQLWDPSTDTQYF
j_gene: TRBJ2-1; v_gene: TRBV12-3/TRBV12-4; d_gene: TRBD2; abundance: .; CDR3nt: TGTGCCAGCAGCCCTCTAGCGGGAGGCCATGGGCAGTTCTTC; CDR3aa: CASSPLAGGHGQFF
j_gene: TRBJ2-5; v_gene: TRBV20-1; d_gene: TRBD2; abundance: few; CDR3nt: TGCAGTGCCACGAGCGGGGGCTTAGAGACCCAGTACTTC; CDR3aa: CSATSGGLETQYF
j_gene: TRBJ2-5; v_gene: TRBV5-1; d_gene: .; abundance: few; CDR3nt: TGCGCCAGCAGCCCTCGGGACGGCTGGTACCAAGAGACCCAGTACTTC; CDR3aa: CASSPRDGWYQETQYF
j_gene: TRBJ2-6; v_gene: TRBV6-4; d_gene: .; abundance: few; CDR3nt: TGTGCCAGCAGTGTCCACAGGGTCTCTAACTCTGGGGCCAACGTCCTGACTTTC; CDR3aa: CASSVHRVSNSGANVLTF
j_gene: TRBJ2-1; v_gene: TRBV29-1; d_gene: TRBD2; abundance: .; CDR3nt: TGCAGCGTTGAACGGACTAGCGGGGTATACAATGAGCAGTTCTTC; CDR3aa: CSVERTSGVYNEQFF
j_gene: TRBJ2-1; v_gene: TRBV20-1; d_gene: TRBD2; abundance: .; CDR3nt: TGCAGTGCTAGAGCACCGAGCGGGAGTATCGATGAGCAGTTCTTC; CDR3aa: CSARAPSGSIDEQFF
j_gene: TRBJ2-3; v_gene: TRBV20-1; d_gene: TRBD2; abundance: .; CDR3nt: TGCAGTGCTAGGGGTTGGAGCGGGGGGGCCACAGATACGCAGTATTTT; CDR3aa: CSARGWSGGATDTQYF
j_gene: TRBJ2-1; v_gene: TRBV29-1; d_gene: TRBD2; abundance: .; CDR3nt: TGCAGCGTCCAAGGGGCACCGGGACTAGGTCCCGATGAGCAGTTCTTC; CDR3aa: CSVQGAPGLGPDEQFF
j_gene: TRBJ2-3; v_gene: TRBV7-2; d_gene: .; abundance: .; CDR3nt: TGTGCCAGCAGCTTCGGAGGGGCTAGCACAGATACGCAGTATTTT; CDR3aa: CASSFGGASTDTQYF
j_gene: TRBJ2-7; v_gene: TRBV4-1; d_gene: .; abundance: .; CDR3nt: TGCGCCAGCAGCCAACCCTCCGGGACCATCAACTACGAGCAGTACTTC; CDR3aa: CASSQPSGTINYEQYF
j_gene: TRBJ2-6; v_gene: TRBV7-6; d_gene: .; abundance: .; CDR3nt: TGTGCCAGCAGCTCCTTCAGGGGCACCTCTGGGGCCAACGTCCTGACTTTC; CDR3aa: CASSSFRGTSGANVLTF
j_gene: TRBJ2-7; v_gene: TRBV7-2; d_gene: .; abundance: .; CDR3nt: TGTGCCAGCAGCTTAGTTTTGGCTAAGGGGCTAAGCTCCTACGAGCAGTACTTC; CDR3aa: CASSLVLAKGLSSYEQYF
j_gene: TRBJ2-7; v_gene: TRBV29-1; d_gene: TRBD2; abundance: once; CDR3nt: TGCAGCGTTTGGCCGGGGAGGGCCTACGAGCAGTACTTC; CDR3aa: CSVWPGRAYEQYF
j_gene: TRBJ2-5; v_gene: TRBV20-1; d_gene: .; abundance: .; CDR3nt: TGCAGTGCTAGGCGGGAAGGAGAGACCCAGTACTTC; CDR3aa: CSARREGETQYF
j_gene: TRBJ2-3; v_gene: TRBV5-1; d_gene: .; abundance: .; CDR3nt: TGCGCCAGCAGCCCGACGCCGGGGAGCACAGATACGCAGTATTTT; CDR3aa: CASSPTPGSTDTQYF
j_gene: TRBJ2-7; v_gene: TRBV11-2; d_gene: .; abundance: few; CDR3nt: TGTGCCAGTCGGGGGATCTCCTACGAGCAGTACTTC; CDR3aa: CASRGISYEQYF
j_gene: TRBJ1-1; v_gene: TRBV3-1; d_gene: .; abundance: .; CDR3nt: TGTGCCAGCAGCCAAGATCGTCGGCAGGGAAGCCCTGAAGCTTTCTTT; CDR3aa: CASSQDRRQGSPEAFF
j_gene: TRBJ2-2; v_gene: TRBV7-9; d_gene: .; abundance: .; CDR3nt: TGTGCCAGCAGCCCAGGGGACTCTCCCACCGGGGAGCTGTTTTTT; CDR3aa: CASSPGDSPTGELFF
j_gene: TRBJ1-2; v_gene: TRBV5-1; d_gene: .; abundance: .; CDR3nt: TGCGCCAGCAGCTTGGACGAATACTTTGGCTACACCTTC; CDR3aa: CASSLDEYFGYTF
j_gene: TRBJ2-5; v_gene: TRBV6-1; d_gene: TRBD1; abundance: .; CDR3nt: TGTGCCAGCACCAAGTCACCCCCGGGACAGGAGGTGGAGACCCAGTACTTC; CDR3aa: CASTKSPPGQEVETQYF
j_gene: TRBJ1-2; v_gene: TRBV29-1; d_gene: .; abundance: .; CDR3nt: TGCAGCGTTGAAGCAGGGGCGATTAACTATGGCTACACCTTC; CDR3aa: CSVEAGAINYGYTF